This TCR beta chain was captured in a study of chemoradiotherapy in HPV16-positive cancers. Trimming stripped 0 bases from V and 1 base from J, with 4 bases between. Germline CDR1 is SGHRS and CDR2 is YFSETQ. CDR3 length: 13 amino acids. Sequencing was performed with immunoSEQ multiplex PCR; in TCRdb, only in-frame clones are kept and a portion is missing. This sample has about 4,400 clones, with approximately 77% found just once. The chain couples TRBV5-1 to TRBJ1-1; D is unclear. Material: tumor tissue, obtained from a patient who underwent chemoradiotherapy. The source is a human donor with HPV-associated anogenital cancer. CDR3: CASSLAENTEAFF. As DNA, the CDR3 is TGCGCCAGCAGCTTGGCGGAGAACACTGAAGCTTTCTTT. Full variable domain (outside the CDR3, taken from reference TRBV5-1 and TRBJ1-1): KAGVTQTPRYLIKTRGQQVTLSCSPISGHRSVSWYQQTPGQGLQFLFEYFSETQRNKGNFPGRFSGRQFSNSRSEMNVSTLELGDSALYLCASSLAENTEAFFGQGTRLTVV.